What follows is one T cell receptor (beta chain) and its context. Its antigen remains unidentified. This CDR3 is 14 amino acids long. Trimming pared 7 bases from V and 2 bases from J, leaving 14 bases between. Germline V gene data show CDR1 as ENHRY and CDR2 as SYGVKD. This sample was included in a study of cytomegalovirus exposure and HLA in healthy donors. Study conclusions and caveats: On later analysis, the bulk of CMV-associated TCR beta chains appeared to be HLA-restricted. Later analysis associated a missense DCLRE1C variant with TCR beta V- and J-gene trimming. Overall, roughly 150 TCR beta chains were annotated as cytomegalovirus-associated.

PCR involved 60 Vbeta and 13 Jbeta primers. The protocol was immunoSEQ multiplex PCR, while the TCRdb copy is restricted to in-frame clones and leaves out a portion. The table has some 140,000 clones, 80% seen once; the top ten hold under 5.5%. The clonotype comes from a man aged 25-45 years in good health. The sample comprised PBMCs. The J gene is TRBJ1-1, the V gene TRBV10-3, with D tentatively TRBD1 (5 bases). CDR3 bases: TGTGCCATCACCTGGGGGGACCGAAACACTGAAGCTTTCTTT. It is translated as CAITWGDRNTEAFF.